The sequence of this T cell receptor beta chain was determined in a study of naive CD8 T cells in extremely preterm neonates (dated by TCRdb to about 2017). Concerning the study at large: The study compared TCRbeta CDR3 repertoires of sorted naive CD8+ T cells across four age groups: extremely preterm neonates, term neonates, young children and adults.

Including cysteine and phenylalanine, the CDR3 has 16 amino acids. Only the CDR3 part of the read is kept: 48 bases, read in frame from the first base. The germline V gene (reference sequence) supplies CDR1 MNHEY and CDR2 SMNVEV. Compared with germline, V lacks 2 bases and J lacks 4 bases; bases without a gene match: 2. The full study reports these points: The authors noted a small sample size and variable productive template counts among preterm samples as limitations. To track T cell development within individuals, the authors urged prospective longitudinal studies of preterm and term neonates. Preterm CDR3s were shorter, with fewer N additions and less junctional trimming, and were closer to germline than those of older groups. A larger fraction of CDR3 nucleotide sequences was shared among preterm neonates (around 2.5%) than among term neonates (around 0.4%), young children (roughly 0.03%) and adults (roughly 0.01%). Significantly lower iChao1 richness than in all other age groups (p < 0.05) and an even clone distribution were observed in preterm neonates, indicating a less rich repertoire.

In regard to this clone: This clone's antigen is unknown. No quality values exist for individual bases; no much larger clone is one base distant.

A two-step, bias-controlled multiplex PCR was used to amplify TCRbeta CDR3 regions from genomic DNA. Primers specific for every TRBV and TRBJ gene segment were used in the multiplex PCR. The immunoSEQ Assay was used to generate TCRbeta repertoire data. The study's own analysis went as follows. To merge closely related sequences, reads went through filtering and clustering using a relative-frequency ratio and a modified nearest-neighbor algorithm. V, D and J gene assignments for CDR3 sequences followed IMGT annotation. Template counts were corrected for PCR amplification bias by normalization and were quantified against synthetic TCR CDR3 analog sequences. Only unique productive sequences, that is, in-frame CDR3 sequences lacking stop codons, were included in the analyses. The immunoSEQ Analyzer software was used to calculate clonality, defined as 1 minus Pielou's evenness, and iChao1 richness. Depending on the Shapiro-Wilk normality results, either Student's t-test or a non-parametric test was run in JMP for statistical testing. Not all clones reach the TCRdb copy of this immuneACCESS table, which keeps in-frame sequences only. Checked studies attribute under half of the gap to unresolved V genes and leave the rest unexplained. V, J and clone size reflect that table, while D and trimming were determined from the DNA. The sample includes around 25,000 clones, with around 88% observed a single time. Approximately 0.84% of the sample is taken by the ten largest.

The preterm samples were obtained from a handful of extremely preterm deliveries at roughly 23-27 weeks of gestation. The study excluded pregnancies involving fetal demise, active maternal HSV infection or known maternal HIV infection. A FACSAria III cell sorter was used to sort live, Annexin V-negative naive CD8+ T cells (CD3+CD8+CD45RA+CCR7+). Each sample yielded between roughly 17,000 and 100,000 sorted naive CD8+ T cells. Mixed venous-arterial cord blood was collected with preassembled standardized sampling kits. Cord blood stayed at room temperature and was processed within 4 hours after collection. Ficoll-Paque density gradient centrifugation of diluted blood was used to isolate mononuclear cells. Mononuclear cells were cryopreserved in around 10% DMSO with about 90% FBS and stored long term at -150°C before sorting. Thawed cells were stained with Annexin V and antibodies against CD3, CD8, CCR7 and CD45RA. The DNeasy Blood and Tissue Kit was used to extract genomic DNA from snap-frozen pellets of sorted cells.

Sequences were obtained from naive CD8+ T cells from cord blood. The sequence derives from a boy who was born preterm. The rearrangement joined TRBV27 to TRBJ2-2, and TRBD2 matches 12 of the central bases. The DNA is as follows: TGTGCCAGCAGTTTAGCTAGCGGGGGGGGCACCGGGGAGCTGTTTTTT. Translation gives CASSLASGGGTGELFF.